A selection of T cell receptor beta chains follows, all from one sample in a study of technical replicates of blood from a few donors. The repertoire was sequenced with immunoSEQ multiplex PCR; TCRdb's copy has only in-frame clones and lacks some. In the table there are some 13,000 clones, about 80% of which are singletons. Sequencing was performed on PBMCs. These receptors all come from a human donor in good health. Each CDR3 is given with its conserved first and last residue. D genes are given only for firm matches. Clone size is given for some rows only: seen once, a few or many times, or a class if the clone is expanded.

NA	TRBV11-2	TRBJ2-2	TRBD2	CASSDPLGSGSVSGELFF	TGTGCCAGCAGCGATCCCTTGGGCAGCGGGAGTGTTTCCGGGGAGCTGTTTTTT
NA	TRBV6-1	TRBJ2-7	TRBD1	CASGPGRGYEQYF	TGTGCCAGCGGCCCGGGCAGGGGGTACGAGCAGTACTTC
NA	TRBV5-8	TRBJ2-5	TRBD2	CASSQDAAGGSETQYF	TGTGCCAGCAGCCAAGACGCAGCGGGAGGGTCAGAGACCCAGTACTTC
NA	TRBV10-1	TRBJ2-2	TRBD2	CASSEAAGGVNGELFF	TGCGCCAGCAGTGAGGCGGCGGGAGGAGTTAACGGGGAGCTGTTTTTT
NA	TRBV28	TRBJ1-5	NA	CASSLLRGSNQPQHF	TGTGCCAGCAGTTTACTCCGGGGTAGCAATCAGCCCCAGCATTTT
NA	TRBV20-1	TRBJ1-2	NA	CSASRGNGYTF	TGCAGTGCTAGTCGGGGGAATGGCTACACCTTC
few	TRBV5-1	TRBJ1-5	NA	CASSLDSGYQPQHF	TGCGCCAGCAGCTTGGATTCGGGGTATCAGCCCCAGCATTTT
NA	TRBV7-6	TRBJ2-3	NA	CASRAGGIDTQYF	TGTGCCAGCCGGGCAGGGGGGATAGATACGCAGTATTTT
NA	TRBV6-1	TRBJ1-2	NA	CASSARRRVDSYTF	TGTGCCAGCAGTGCGCGCAGGCGGGTCGATAGCTACACCTTC
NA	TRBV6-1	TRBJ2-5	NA	CASSDFFGQETQYF	TGTGCCAGCAGTGATTTTTTCGGGCAAGAGACCCAGTACTTC
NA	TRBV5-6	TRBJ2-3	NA	CASSSMSHTDTQYF	TGTGCCAGCAGCTCCATGTCCCACACAGATACGCAGTATTTT